The 21 T cell receptor beta chains below come from one sample, sequenced in a study of T cell responses to AZD1222 COVID-19 vaccine. Measured with immunoSEQ multiplex PCR; TCRdb has only the in-frame clones, and not every one. The repertoire has fewer than 150,000 clones, roughly 93% of them found once; the top ten carry about 3.1%. The sample here was peripheral blood, taken on day 0 of AZD1222 vaccination. The receptor set was obtained from an adult in good health.

The chain carries TRBV3-1 (or the pseudogene TRBV3-2) and TRBJ2-7; D gene ambiguous. V was clipped by 3 bases and J by 9 bases, with 15 bases between them. The CDR3 is 13 amino acids. From germline, CDR1 is LGHDT and CDR2 YNNKEL (reference sequence). The CDR3 is CASSQGGASSQYF. The DNA of the CDR3 is TGTGCCAGCAGCCAGGGCGGTGCATCCTCGCAGTACTTC.

Written as DNA, the CDR3 is TGTGCCAGCAGCCACAGAGCTATCCAAGAGACCCAGTACTTC. Protein sequence: CASSHRAIQETQYF. The rearrangement uses TRBV3-1 (or the pseudogene TRBV3-2) and TRBJ2-5, with D hard to call. The CDR3 is 14 residues long. V was clipped by 3 bases and J by 1 base, with 9 bases between them. In germline, CDR1 is LGHDT, CDR2 YNNKEL (reference sequence).

The gene calls are TRBV14 and TRBJ2-7, with unresolved D. Trimming stripped 0 bases from V and 6 bases from J, with 9 bases between. Germline V lookup: CDR1 SGHDN, CDR2 FVKESK. CDR3 length: 13 residues. CDR3 region: CASSQDLWLEQYF. The CDR3 nucleotides are TGTGCCAGCAGCCAAGATTTATGGCTCGAGCAGTACTTC.

The chain combines TRBV21-1 with TRBJ1-1. TRBV21-1 is given as a pseudogene. The CDR3 is 16 residues long. In DNA form, the CDR3 reads TGTGCCAGCACCCTACAGGCAGGGGACTCGAACACTGAAGCTTTCTTT. It specifies CASTLQAGDSNTEAFF.

This clone was found once. The rearrangement uses TRBV28 and TRBJ1-5; no definite D call. The CDR3 consists of 12 residues. Germline V gives CDR1 MDHEN, CDR2 SYDVKM. V lost 7 bases and J 1 base, leaving 5 bases between the germline ends. CDR3 region: CASKRSNQPQHF. CDR3 DNA sequence: TGTGCCAGCAAGAGGAGCAATCAGCCCCAGCATTTT.

The chain combines TRBV5-1 with TRBJ1-5; no reliable D call. The germline V gene encodes CDR1 SGHRS and CDR2 YFSETQ. This CDR3 has 14 residues. V lost 4 bases and J 6 bases, leaving 14 bases between the germline ends. This chain's CDR3 is CASSPREGGQPQHF. CDR3 sequence (DNA): TGCGCCAGCAGCCCGAGGGAAGGTGGTCAGCCCCAGCATTTT.

The chain carries TRBV13 and TRBJ2-2; D gene unclear. Per the germline V gene, CDR1 is PRHDT and CDR2 is FYEKMQ (reference sequence). The CDR3 is made up of 15 amino acids. Deletions cut 5 bases from V and 2 bases from J, with 12 bases between. The CDR3 here is CASSITRRNTGELFF. The CDR3 region has the DNA TGTGCCAGCAGCATCACGAGGAGAAACACCGGGGAGCTGTTTTTT. Using reference TRBV13 and TRBJ2-2 for the parts outside the CDR3, the full variable domain is AAGVIQSPRHLIKEKRETATLKCYPIPRHDTVYWYQQGPGQDPQFLISFYEKMQSDKGSIPDRFSAQQFSDYHSELNMSSLELGDSALYFCASSITRRNTGELFFGEGSRLTVL.

The chain uses TRBV18 and TRBJ1-3; D unresolved. The germline CDR1 and CDR2 sequences are KGHSH and LQKENI. The CDR3 has 15 residues. V shed 3 bases and J shed 0 bases, with 9 bases lying between them. The CDR3 reads CASSPAESSGNTIYF. The CDR3, as DNA: TGTGCCAGCTCACCGGCAGAAAGCTCTGGAAACACCATATATTTT.

The genes are TRBV28 and TRBJ1-1; D possibly corresponds to TRBD1 (6 bases). This CDR3 has 15 amino acids. The V gene lost 2 bases and the J gene lost 4 bases, with 14 bases spanning the gap. The V gene's germline CDR1 is MDHEN and CDR2 SYDVKM. CDR3 region: CASSLGGGRITEAFF. As DNA, the CDR3 is TGTGCCAGCAGTTTAGGGGGGGGCAGGATCACTGAAGCTTTCTTT.

This clone appeared a single time. The chain links TRBV28 to TRBJ2-7; D not resolved. V lost 2 bases, J lost 6 bases, and 8 bases lay in between. CDR1 and CDR2 (germline): MDHEN, SYDVKM. The CDR3 consists of 12 residues. The CDR3 loop is CASSLTAFEQYF. The CDR3 DNA sequence: TGTGCCAGCAGTTTAACGGCCTTCGAGCAGTACTTC.

The chain is built from TRBV28 and TRBJ2-3, with 9 bases aligning to TRBD2. The CDR3 spans 20 residues. Unmatched junction bases numbered 19, after V lost 4 bases and J lost 2 bases. Germline V lookup: CDR1 MDHEN, CDR2 SYDVKM. The DNA of the CDR3 is TGTGCCAGCAGTTCCCCGGGATTAGCGGGGGAGGGTGGAGACACAGATACGCAGTATTTT. The encoded protein is CASSSPGLAGEGGDTDTQYF. Using reference TRBV28 and TRBJ2-3 for the parts outside the CDR3, the full variable domain is DVKVTQSSRYLVKRTGEKVFLECVQDMDHENMFWYRQDPGLGLRLIYFSYDVKMKEKGDIPEGYSVSREKKERFSLILESASTNQTSMYLCASSSPGLAGEGGDTDTQYFGPGTRLTVL.

This chain uses TRBV7-2 with TRBJ1-4, with a tentative D call TRBD1 (5 bases). The germline V gene has CDR1 SGHTA and CDR2 FQGNSA. V was pared by 5 bases and J by 8 bases, with 18 bases between. This CDR3 region has 15 residues. The CDR3 DNA follows: TGTGCCAGCAGCACACAATCGGGACGAGGGGAAAAACTGTTTTTT. This codes for CASSTQSGRGEKLFF.

The CDR3, as DNA: TGTGCCAGTAGTCGGACAGGCTCCAATCAGCCCCAGCATTTT. Translated: CASSRTGSNQPQHF. The chain employs TRBV19 and TRBJ1-5, with TRBD1 matching over 7 bases. Germline CDR1 and CDR2: LNHDA and SQIVND (reference sequence). The CDR3 has 14 residues. The V and J ends lost 5 bases and 3 bases, in that order; junction bases with no gene match: 4.

The chain uses TRBV6-6 and TRBJ1-5; D not certain. The V gene lost 4 bases and the J gene lost 0 bases, with 13 bases spanning the gap. The CDR3 is made up of 16 amino acids. Germline V gene sequence: CDR1 MNHNY, CDR2 SVGAGI (reference sequence). CDR3 sequence reads: CASSFMRSDSNQPQHF. The CDR3 nucleotides read TGTGCCAGCAGTTTCATGAGATCTGATAGCAATCAGCCCCAGCATTTT.

V gene TRBV10-3 combines with J gene TRBJ2-3; maybe TRBD1 (6 bases). Deletions cut 4 bases from V and 4 bases from J, with 15 bases between. Germline V gene data show CDR1 as ENHRY and CDR2 as SYGVKD. This CDR3 is 15 amino acids long. This CDR3 reads CAISGNRVISDTQYF. In DNA, the CDR3 is TGTGCCATCAGTGGGAACAGGGTCATATCAGATACGCAGTATTTT.

The chain has TRBV29-1 and TRBJ1-2; 7 bases map to TRBD1. J was trimmed by 8 bases and V by 7 bases; bases with no gene match: 13. The CDR3 length is 13 residues. The germline CDR1 and CDR2 sequences are SQVTM and ANQGSEA. CDR3 nucleotides: TGCAGCGCCGTCGGGACAGCTATGGGGGGCTACACCTTC. Its protein product is CSAVGTAMGGYTF.

The rearrangement joins TRBV19 to TRBJ1-6; D possibly corresponds to TRBD1 (6 bases). The germline CDR1 and CDR2 sequences are LNHDA and SQIVND (reference sequence). Trimming cost V 3 bases and J 0 bases, with 6 bases left between them. The CDR3 is made up of 15 amino acids. The CDR3 nucleotides are TGTGCCAGTAGTATGGACAGCTCCTATAATTCACCCCTCCACTTT. Translated, it gives CASSMDSSYNSPLHF.

The chain recombines TRBV19 with TRBJ1-5; 8 positions match TRBD1. Germline V lookup: CDR1 LNHDA, CDR2 SQIVND (reference sequence). J lost 2 bases, V lost 6 bases, and 6 bases had no gene match. This CDR3 is built from 15 residues. CDR3 sequence (DNA): TGTGCCAGTAGCCTGACAGGGGTTGGCAATCAGCCCCAGCATTTT. Translation gives CASSLTGVGNQPQHF.

The chain employs TRBV6-2 or TRBV6-3 and TRBJ2-7, with D unresolved. Germline loops: CDR1 MNHEY, CDR2 SVGEGT. V lost 4 bases, J lost 2 bases, and 21 bases lay in between. This CDR3 contains 17 residues. CDR3 in amino acids: CASSSNRPGFSTYEQYF. The CDR3 DNA follows: TGTGCCAGCAGTTCCAATAGACCCGGGTTCTCTACCTACGAGCAGTACTTC.

The V and J genes are TRBV7-9 and TRBJ2-7; D might be TRBD2 (5 bases). Germline CDR1 reads SEHNR; CDR2 reads FQNEAQ (reference sequence). This CDR3 has 14 amino acids. Trimming cost V 4 bases and J 7 bases, with 17 bases left between them. This chain's CDR3 is CASSWSLQADEQYF. The CDR3 DNA follows: TGTGCCAGCAGCTGGAGCCTGCAAGCGGATGAGCAGTACTTC.

This chain links TRBV7-9 with TRBJ1-2, with D possibly matching TRBD1 (6 bases). Per germline, CDR1 SEHNR and CDR2 FQNEAQ (reference sequence). The ends were cut back, 2 bases at V and 5 bases at J, with 24 bases in the middle. CDR3 size: 18 residues. CDR3 sequence reads: CASSLTPAQGRDMYGYTF. The DNA of the CDR3 is TGTGCCAGCAGCTTAACCCCCGCCCAGGGTAGGGACATGTATGGCTACACCTTC.